Presented here are 27 T cell receptor beta chains from one specimen sequenced in a study of CD8+ T cells in alopecia areata. cDNA prepared by RNA extraction and subsequent reverse transcription served as the template for sequencing. The method was immunoSEQ multiplex PCR; TCRdb's version includes in-frame clones alone and lacks a portion of them. The table records 190,000 or so clones, roughly 62% of them present only once. Treatment given: oral pan-JAK inhibitor, 5-10 mg twice daily. The sequencing here drew on CD8+ T cells sorted from blood, taken at week 24, from a patient treated with tofacitinib. The receptors stem from a human donor with alopecia areata.

The CDR3 loop is CASSPLEGIGYNEQFF. Written as DNA, the CDR3 is TGTGCCAGCAGCCCCCTGGAGGGAATTGGGTACAATGAGCAGTTCTTC. The chain uses TRBV2 and TRBJ2-1, with D possibly being TRBD2 (6 bases). The CDR3 length is 16 residues. Germline V lookup: CDR1 SNHLY, CDR2 FYNNEI. Trimming took off 6 bases at V and 4 bases at J, with 19 bases between the two ends.

There are a few counts of this clone. V gene TRBV2 combines with J gene TRBJ2-7; D is possibly TRBD2 (5 bases). CDR3 size: 12 residues. Looked up from germline, CDR1 is SNHLY and CDR2 is FYNNEI. V was clipped by 10 bases and J by 1 base, with 11 bases between them. In nucleotides, the CDR3 is TGTGCCACCCGACCGGGGTCCTACGAGCAGTACTTC. Translating it yields CATRPGSYEQYF.

This chain connects TRBV14 to TRBJ2-7; D gene unclear. With 5 bases removed from V and 3 bases from J, the gap between germline ends came to 8 bases. CDR1 and CDR2 from the germline V gene are SGHDN and FVKESK. The CDR3 extends over 12 amino acids. The CDR3 loop reads CASSSSYYEQYF. For the CDR3, the DNA is TGTGCCAGCAGCTCTTCCTACTACGAGCAGTACTTC.

This clone was seen a few times. The V and J genes are TRBV5-1 and TRBJ2-3, with a tentative D call TRBD2 (5 bases). This CDR3 comprises 14 residues. The germline V gene has CDR1 SGHRS and CDR2 YFSETQ. Trimming took 1 base from V and 5 from J, leaving 11 bases between them. In DNA, the CDR3 is TGCGCCAGCAGCTTGTCTCTAGCAGGAGATACGCAGTATTTT. Translation: CASSLSLAGDTQYF.

This clone showed up just a few times. The chain combines TRBV10-3 with TRBJ2-7; 8 nucleotides match TRBD1. The CDR3 runs 12 residues. The ends lost 10 bases at V and 3 bases at J; junction bases unmatched: 5. CDR1 is ENHRY and CDR2 is SYGVKD in the germline V gene. CDR3 sequence (DNA): TGTGCCACCGGGACAGGTAACTACGAGCAGTACTTC. Translation: CATGTGNYEQYF.

V gene TRBV5-1 combines with J gene TRBJ1-1; possible D gene TRBD1, 6 bases. This CDR3 spans 14 amino acids. The germline V gene has CDR1 SGHRS and CDR2 YFSETQ. V was cut by 0 bases and J by 4 bases, with 10 bases left in between. The DNA for the CDR3 is TGCGCCAGCAGCTTGGACAGGGTAGGCACTGAAGCTTTCTTT. It is translated as CASSLDRVGTEAFF.

CDR3 coding DNA: TGTGCCTGGAGCGAATCGGGACAGGGTCATGGCTACACCTTC. Translated: CAWSESGQGHGYTF. The chain recombines TRBV30 with TRBJ1-2, with 9 bases identical to TRBD1. With 3 bases clipped from V and 6 bases from J, the junction kept 8 bases outside the gene matches. Germline CDR1 GTSNPN, CDR2 SVGIG (reference sequence). The CDR3 sequence is 14 residues long.

The genes are TRBV6-5 and TRBJ1-1; D gene ambiguous. The CDR3 spans 13 residues. Germline CDR1 is MNHEY and CDR2 is SVGAGI. V shed 5 bases and J shed 3 bases, with 10 bases lying between them. In DNA, the CDR3 is TGTGCCAGCAGTCTGGCCGGCTACACTGAAGCTTTCTTT. Its translation: CASSLAGYTEAFF.

This rearrangement joins TRBV20-1 to TRBJ1-2, with 7 bases that match TRBD1. This CDR3 comprises 11 residues. Germline CDR1 and CDR2: DFQATT and SNEGSKA (reference sequence). J was trimmed by 8 bases and V by 3 bases; bases with no gene match: 3. CDR3 amino acids: CSARTGYGYTF. CDR3 DNA: TGCAGTGCTAGGACAGGGTACGGCTACACCTTC.

This clone was picked up a small number of times. The chain couples TRBV13 to TRBJ2-3; D not certain. In germline, CDR1 is PRHDT, CDR2 FYEKMQ (reference sequence). Trimming removed 5 bases from V and 1 base from J, with 10 bases in between. The CDR3 runs 14 residues. CDR3 sequence (DNA): TGTGCCAGCAGCCCCATTGATGGCACAGATACGCAGTATTTT. Its protein is CASSPIDGTDTQYF.

The V and J genes are TRBV9 and TRBJ1-2; the match to TRBD1 covers 11 bases. Trimming took 4 bases from V and 6 from J; bases not matched to a gene: 2. In germline, CDR1 is SGDLS, CDR2 YYNGEE. This CDR3 is built from 13 residues. This CDR3 reads CASSLGQGDGYTF. DNA for the CDR3: TGTGCCAGCAGCTTGGGACAGGGGGATGGCTACACCTTC. The full variable domain, completed using reference TRBV9 and TRBJ1-2, is DSGVTQTPKHLITATGQRVTLRCSPRSGDLSVYWYQQSLDQGLQFLIQYYNGEERAKGNILERFSAQQFPDLHSELNLSSLELGDSALYFCASSLGQGDGYTFGSGTRLTVV.

This chain connects TRBV19 to TRBJ1-5; 8 bases fit TRBD1. Losses at the gene ends were 5 bases for V and 1 base for J; bases not matched to a gene: 4. The CDR3 loop spans 15 amino acids. Germline V gives CDR1 LNHDA, CDR2 SQIVND (reference sequence). The CDR3 bases are TGTGCCAGTAGTGTACGACAGGGGAGCAATCAGCCCCAGCATTTT. Translated: CASSVRQGSNQPQHF.

This clone was observed a few times. The V call is TRBV5-1, the J call TRBJ2-3, with 9 nucleotides matching TRBD1. CDR1 SGHRS and CDR2 YFSETQ come from the germline V gene. V trimming: 0 bases; J trimming: 5 bases; junction bases outside the gene matches: 4. This CDR3 is built from 15 residues. CDR3 sequence reads: CASSLDRGQGDTQYF. In DNA form, the CDR3 reads TGCGCCAGCAGCTTGGACAGGGGGCAGGGAGATACGCAGTATTTT.

This clone was counted at least ten times. J is TRBJ2-7 and V is TRBV4-1; weak D call: TRBD1 (6 bases). Germline CDR1 and CDR2: MGHRA and YSYEKL. This CDR3 spans 12 amino acids. V lost 3 bases to trimming and J lost 6 bases, with 9 bases between them. This chain's CDR3 is CASSHLGGEQYF. The CDR3 DNA reads as TGCGCCAGCAGCCATCTAGGGGGCGAGCAGTACTTC.

The chain is built from TRBV29-1 and TRBJ1-1; D is unclear. V was clipped by 3 bases and J by 4 bases, with 9 bases between them. Germline CDR1 SQVTM, CDR2 ANQGSEA. The CDR3 loop spans 12 amino acids. CDR3 residues: CSVDSGSTEAFF. The CDR3 coding sequence is TGCAGCGTTGACTCGGGGAGCACTGAAGCTTTCTTT.

This clone was counted a single time. This sequence joins TRBV27 and TRBJ2-7, with D maybe TRBD1 (5 bases). The CDR3 contains 13 residues. The V gene's germline CDR1 is MNHEY and CDR2 SMNVEV (reference sequence). V was cut by 10 bases and J by 1 base, with 14 bases left in between. CDR3 sequence reads: CATHSRVSYEQYF. Written as DNA, the CDR3 is TGTGCCACCCATAGCAGGGTTTCCTACGAGCAGTACTTC.

The chain couples TRBV27 to TRBJ2-1; 8 bases are shared with TRBD2. Trimming at V came to 8 bases and at J to 4 bases, leaving 4 bases not matched to a gene. Germline values: CDR1 MNHEY, CDR2 SMNVEV (reference sequence). The CDR3 runs to 13 residues. In DNA form, the CDR3 reads TGTGCCAGCCAAATAGCGGGGTACAATGAGCAGTTCTTC. This sequence encodes CASQIAGYNEQFF.

The rearrangement uses TRBV25-1 and TRBJ1-2, with D possibly being TRBD1 (6 bases). V was trimmed by 5 bases and J by 4 bases, leaving 20 bases between them. Germline CDR1 and CDR2: MGHDK and SYGVNS. The CDR3 runs 16 residues. The DNA of the CDR3 is TGTGCCAGCAGTACCCTACAGGGTGCGGATATCTATGGCTACACCTTC. This codes for CASSTLQGADIYGYTF.

V is TRBV15 and J is TRBJ1-5; 7 bases agree with TRBD1. Looked up from germline, CDR1 is LNHNV and CDR2 is YYDKDF (reference sequence). V lost 0 bases to trimming and J lost 4 bases; unmatched junction nucleotides: 3. The CDR3 runs 15 residues. In nucleotides, the CDR3 is TGTGCCACCAGCAGAGACAGGGGGATGAATCAGCCCCAGCATTTT. Its translation: CATSRDRGMNQPQHF.

The V call is TRBV11-2, the J call TRBJ1-6; D remains unclear. V shed 5 bases and J shed 8 bases, with 13 bases lying between them. This CDR3 region has 14 residues. The germline V gene encodes CDR1 SGHAT and CDR2 FQNNGV. CDR3 bases: TGTGCCAGCAGCGCCCGGACGGATGATTCACCCCTCCACTTT. Translating it yields CASSARTDDSPLHF. Complete variable domain (other parts from reference TRBV11-2 and TRBJ1-6): EAGVAQSPRYKIIEKRQSVAFWCNPISGHATLYWYQQILGQGPKLLIQFQNNGVVDDSQLPKDRFSAERLKGVDSTLKIQPAKLEDSAVYLCASSARTDDSPLHFGNGTRLTVT.

V gene TRBV11-2 combines with J gene TRBJ2-3; D uncertain. The CDR3 runs 12 residues. Germline V gene lookup returns CDR1 SGHAT and CDR2 FQNNGV. Between the trimmed V and J ends, which lost 5 bases and 4 bases, there was a span of 7 bases. The CDR3 DNA follows: TGTGCCAGCAGCCTTGTCCCAGATACGCAGTATTTT. Protein sequence: CASSLVPDTQYF.

This clone has more than one count but fewer than ten. This chain links TRBV5-1 with TRBJ2-3; no reliable D call. The CDR3 loop spans 11 amino acids. V was pared by 3 bases and J by 7 bases, with 6 bases between. Germline CDR1 is SGHRS and CDR2 is YFSETQ. The CDR3 DNA reads as TGCGCCAGCAGCTCCCTCAATACGCAGTATTTT. Translated, it gives CASSSLNTQYF. Full variable domain (missing parts from reference TRBV5-1 and TRBJ2-3): KAGVTQTPRYLIKTRGQQVTLSCSPISGHRSVSWYQQTPGQGLQFLFEYFSETQRNKGNFPGRFSGRQFSNSRSEMNVSTLELGDSALYLCASSSLNTQYFGPGTRLTVL.

This clone has more than one count but fewer than ten. This chain uses TRBV2 with TRBJ1-4, with D maybe TRBD1 (6 bases). CDR3 length: 17 amino acids. The V end lost 3 bases, the J end lost 7 bases, and 21 bases lay between the germline ends. Germline CDR1 and CDR2: SNHLY and FYNNEI. The CDR3 spells CASSDKRSGERGEKLFF. DNA of the CDR3: TGTGCCAGCAGTGACAAGCGGTCAGGGGAAAGGGGTGAAAAACTGTTTTTT.

This clone was observed a few times. The J gene is TRBJ2-7, the V gene TRBV29-1; 7 bases are shared with TRBD1. The CDR3 covers 13 residues. In germline, CDR1 is SQVTM, CDR2 ANQGSEA. J lost 3 bases, V lost 4 bases, and 6 bases had no gene match. Here the CDR3 DNA reads TGCAGCGTTGCGATGAACAGGGGCTACGAGCAGTACTTC. It yields the protein CSVAMNRGYEQYF.

V gene TRBV29-1 combines with J gene TRBJ2-1, with D possibly called TRBD1 or TRBD2 (5 bases each). This CDR3 region has 15 residues. The V end was cut by 0 bases, the J end by 0 bases, with 9 bases between. The germline gives CDR1 SQVTM, CDR2 ANQGSEA. The DNA of the CDR3 is TGCAGCGTTGAAGAGAGGGGATCCTCCTACAATGAGCAGTTCTTC. This codes for CSVEERGSSYNEQFF.

This clone was observed a few times. The gene calls are TRBV6-5 and TRBJ2-2; no reliable D call. V gave up 0 bases and J gave up 2 bases, with 7 bases separating them. This CDR3 is built from 15 residues. CDR1 is MNHEY and CDR2 is SVGAGI in the germline V gene. This CDR3 reads CASSYSGINTGELFF. The CDR3 DNA follows: TGTGCCAGCAGTTACTCGGGTATTAACACCGGGGAGCTGTTTTTT.

The V gene is TRBV9, the J gene TRBJ2-2, with 8 bases that match TRBD1. The V segment lost 4 bases and the J segment 6 bases; nucleotides outside the gene matches: 8. This CDR3 spans 15 amino acids. Germline V gives CDR1 SGDLS, CDR2 YYNGEE. The DNA for the CDR3 is TGTGCCAGCAGCCCGAGGACAGGGTTAGCCGGGGAGCTGTTTTTT. Translated: CASSPRTGLAGELFF. Combining the CDR3 with reference TRBV9 and TRBJ2-2 gives the whole variable domain DSGVTQTPKHLITATGQRVTLRCSPRSGDLSVYWYQQSLDQGLQFLIQYYNGEERAKGNILERFSAQQFPDLHSELNLSSLELGDSALYFCASSPRTGLAGELFFGEGSRLTVL.